The 24 T cell receptor beta chains below all came from one sample that was sequenced in a study of blood T cell repertoires in COVID-19. Data came from immunoSEQ multiplex PCR; TCRdb stores just in-frame clones and leaves some out. The sample carries 70,000 to 90,000 clones, 75% to 90% recorded once. The source material was peripheral blood. The receptors were sampled from a man between 60 and 70 years old with acute or convalescent COVID-19.

This chain connects TRBV5-6 to TRBJ1-4; 9 positions match TRBD1. The ends lost 0 bases at V and 10 bases at J; junction bases unmatched: 10. Per germline, CDR1 SGHDT and CDR2 YYEEEE. There are 16 residues in the CDR3. The CDR3 DNA reads as TGTGCCAGCAGCTTGGCTTCCCCGACAGGGGGTACAAAACTGTTTTTT. This encodes CASSLASPTGGTKLFF.

This clone was detected only once. J is TRBJ1-1 and V is TRBV10-2; no definite D call. Looked up from germline, CDR1 is WSHSY and CDR2 is SAAADI. CDR3 length: 13 residues. V was trimmed by 6 bases and J by 4 bases, leaving 12 bases between them. The CDR3 nucleotides are TGCGCCAGCAGACGAACCATAGTCACTGAAGCTTTCTTT. Amino acids: CASRRTIVTEAFF.

Note on this clone: One end of the junction does not line up with germline, which may come from a read error. The same CDR3 can be traced to other DNA sequences in this sample. The chain couples TRBV4-1 to TRBJ2-2, with D possibly matching TRBD1 (5 bases). The CDR3 contains 17 residues. Germline-derived CDR1 and CDR2 are MGHRA and YSYEKL. The CDR3 coding sequence is TGCGCTAGCAGCCAAGTTGTGGGATCCAGGGAAACCGGGGAGCTGTTTTTT. This translates into CASSQVVGSRETGELFF.

The chain has TRBV19 and TRBJ1-5; possible D gene TRBD1, 5 bases. This CDR3 has 16 amino acids. CDR1 and CDR2 from the germline V gene are LNHDA and SQIVND (reference sequence). Trimming cost V 3 bases and J 2 bases, with 14 bases left between them. The chain's CDR3 is CASSMGRGAGNQPQHF. The CDR3 bases are TGTGCCAGTAGTATGGGGAGGGGTGCAGGCAATCAGCCCCAGCATTTT.

This clone showed up just a few times. The CDR3 DNA follows: TGCGCCAGCAGCTTGGTAGTCGGTAGTGCAGATACGCAGTATTTT. It translates to CASSLVVGSADTQYF. The chain couples TRBV5-1 to TRBJ2-3; D gene unclear. The V gene lost 0 bases and the J gene lost 4 bases, with 12 bases spanning the gap. From germline, CDR1 is SGHRS and CDR2 YFSETQ. This CDR3 spans 15 amino acids.

The V and J genes are TRBV6-6 and TRBJ2-2; D unclear. The CDR3 is made up of 15 amino acids. Per the germline V gene, CDR1 is MNHNY and CDR2 is SVGAGI (reference sequence). The V and J ends lost 0 bases and 0 bases respectively, with 5 bases between them. The chain's CDR3 is CASSYSGANTGELFF. The CDR3 coding sequence is TGTGCCAGCAGTTACTCGGGCGCGAACACCGGGGAGCTGTTTTTT.

This chain links TRBV5-1 with TRBJ1-5; 9 bases match TRBD1. V shed 1 base and J 9 bases; nucleotides not matched to a gene: 11. Germline V gene sequence: CDR1 SGHRS, CDR2 YFSETQ. The CDR3 length is 16 residues. For the CDR3, the DNA is TGCGCCAGCAGCTTGACCGGACAGGGGAATTCATTGCCCCAGCATTTT. As protein: CASSLTGQGNSLPQHF.

This chain connects TRBV15 to TRBJ2-7; 8 bases line up with TRBD1. There are 15 residues in the CDR3. The V gene's germline CDR1 is LNHNV and CDR2 YYDKDF (reference sequence). V dropped 5 bases and J dropped 8; count of bases not matched to a gene: 14. CDR3 in DNA: TGTGCCACCAGCGTCCCCGGGACAGGCGATAAGAAGCAGTACTTC. Its protein is CATSVPGTGDKKQYF.

The chain joins TRBV10-3 to TRBJ2-2, with D tentatively TRBD2 (6 bases). With 0 bases removed from V and 6 bases from J, the gap between germline ends came to 8 bases. Germline CDR1 reads ENHRY; CDR2 reads SYGVKD. This CDR3 is built from 14 residues. CDR3 protein: CAISESGGPGELFF. The DNA of the CDR3 is TGTGCCATCAGTGAGTCGGGGGGACCCGGGGAGCTGTTTTTT.

The rearrangement uses TRBV2 and TRBJ2-5; a weak D match, TRBD1 (6 bases). Germline CDR1 reads SNHLY; CDR2 reads FYNNEI. CDR3 length: 15 residues. V lost 4 bases to trimming and J lost 3 bases, with 15 bases between them. CDR3 sequence reads: CASSGWGAGEETQYF. The CDR3 coding sequence is TGTGCCAGCAGTGGTTGGGGCGCAGGGGAAGAGACCCAGTACTTC. Full variable domain (missing parts from reference TRBV2 and TRBJ2-5): EPEVTQTPSHQVTQMGQEVILRCVPISNHLYFYWYRQILGQKVEFLVSFYNNEISEKSEIFDDQFSVERPDGSNFTLKIRSTKLEDSAMYFCASSGWGAGEETQYFGPGTRLLVL.

This chain connects TRBV20-1 to TRBJ2-1; D not certain. The CDR3 covers 17 residues. The germline gives CDR1 DFQATT, CDR2 SNEGSKA (reference sequence). The germline V and J ends were trimmed by 3 bases and 1 base, with 19 bases remaining between them. CDR3 DNA sequence: TGCAGTGCTAGTATGGTTAGCTCCCTCGTGTCCTACAATGAGCAGTTCTTC. Translated, it gives CSASMVSSLVSYNEQFF.

The chain recombines TRBV7-2 with TRBJ2-1; 7 bases fit TRBD2. In germline, CDR1 is SGHTA, CDR2 FQGNSA. The V and J ends lost 5 bases and 1 base, in that order; junction bases with no gene match: 5. CDR3 length: 15 amino acids. The CDR3 DNA follows: TGTGCCAGCAGCCCTCTAGCGGTATCCTACAATGAGCAGTTCTTC. Its translation is CASSPLAVSYNEQFF. Full variable domain (rest looked up from reference TRBV7-2 and TRBJ2-1): GAGVSQSPSNKVTEKGKDVELRCDPISGHTALYWYRQSLGQGLEFLIYFQGNSAPDKSGLPSDRFSAERTGGSVSTLTIQRTQQEDSAVYLCASSPLAVSYNEQFFGPGTRLTVL.

The rearrangement uses TRBV4-1 and TRBJ1-6; D gene ambiguous. Trimming took off 2 bases at V and 6 bases at J, with 8 bases between the two ends. The CDR3 has 14 amino acids. Germline loops: CDR1 MGHRA, CDR2 YSYEKL. Here the CDR3 reads CASSQRTPNSPLHF. The CDR3 DNA is TGCGCCAGCAGCCAACGGACTCCTAATTCACCCCTCCACTTT.

This chain links TRBV5-1 with TRBJ2-3, with 8 bases matching TRBD1. This CDR3 has 13 amino acids. With 4 bases clipped from V and 4 bases from J, the junction kept 2 bases outside the gene matches. Looked up from germline, CDR1 is SGHRS and CDR2 is YFSETQ. In DNA form, the CDR3 reads TGCGCCAGCAGCATGGACAGGGCAGATACGCAGTATTTT. This sequence encodes CASSMDRADTQYF.

This chain joins TRBV19 and TRBJ2-7, with D perhaps TRBD1 (5 bases). The germline V gene encodes CDR1 LNHDA and CDR2 SQIVND (reference sequence). The CDR3 has 15 residues. Deletions cut 5 bases from V and 2 bases from J, with 16 bases between. For the CDR3, the DNA is TGTGCCAGTAGTGAAGGGCGACAGAGACCCTACGAGCAGTACTTC. Protein product: CASSEGRQRPYEQYF. Drawing the rest from reference TRBV19 and TRBJ2-7, the complete variable domain is DGGITQSPKYLFRKEGQNVTLSCEQNLNHDAMYWYRQDPGQGLRLIYYSQIVNDFQKGDIAEGYSVSREKKESFPLTVTSAQKNPTAFYLCASSEGRQRPYEQYFGPGTRLTVT.

The V and J genes are TRBV7-2 and TRBJ1-6, with TRBD1 as a possible D gene (5 bases). The CDR3 is 15 residues long. Trimming took 6 bases from V and 6 from J, leaving 15 bases between them. Germline lookup yields CDR1 SGHTA and CDR2 FQGNSA. In nucleotides, the CDR3 is TGTGCCAGCAGGCGGATGGGGCAGGCTAATTCACCCCTCCACTTT. Its protein is CASRRMGQANSPLHF.

V gene TRBV5-1 combines with J gene TRBJ2-7; TRBD2 is a possible D gene (5 bases). The V and J ends lost 0 bases and 7 bases respectively, with 20 bases between them. Germline CDR1 reads SGHRS; CDR2 reads YFSETQ. This CDR3 is 16 amino acids long. The CDR3 sequence is CASSLDEVRRRGEQYF. The CDR3 coding sequence is TGCGCCAGCAGCTTGGATGAAGTAAGACGAAGAGGGGAGCAGTACTTC.

The table lists this clone with a few counts. J is TRBJ1-5 and V is TRBV27; a weak D match, TRBD1 (5 bases). Looked up from germline, CDR1 is MNHEY and CDR2 is SMNVEV (reference sequence). CDR3 length equals 15 residues. Trimming left V 6 bases short and J 6 bases short, with 18 bases between. Here the CDR3 reads CASSPRRQGSQPQHF. The CDR3 DNA sequence: TGTGCCAGCAGCCCGCGACGCCAGGGTAGTCAGCCCCAGCATTTT.

The J gene is TRBJ1-5, the V gene TRBV6-1; D unresolved. CDR1 MNHNS and CDR2 SASEGT come from the germline V gene. The CDR3 contains 13 residues. With 2 bases removed from V and 1 base from J, the gap between germline ends came to 3 bases. The CDR3 region is CASSERSNQPQHF. The CDR3 bases are TGTGCCAGCAGTGAACGGAGCAATCAGCCCCAGCATTTT.

The rearrangement joins TRBV2 to TRBJ1-2; D remains ambiguous. V was trimmed by 7 bases and J by 0 bases, leaving 9 bases between them. The CDR3 runs 13 residues. CDR1 and CDR2 from the germline V gene are SNHLY and FYNNEI. In DNA form, the CDR3 reads TGTGCCAGCATTAGAGGGCCTAACTATGGCTACACCTTC. This codes for CASIRGPNYGYTF.

The rearrangement joins TRBV5-1 to TRBJ2-2, with no clear D. The germline gives CDR1 SGHRS, CDR2 YFSETQ. The length of the CDR3 is 14 residues. V was pared by 0 bases and J by 0 bases, with 3 bases between. The DNA of the CDR3 is TGCGCCAGCAGCTTGGCCGCGAACACCGGGGAGCTGTTTTTT. Protein: CASSLAANTGELFF.

CDR3: CASSELTGITFF. For the CDR3, the DNA is TGCGCCAGCAGCGAGCTGACAGGGATAACTTTCTTT. This chain links TRBV5-1 with TRBJ1-1; 7 bases line up with TRBD1. CDR3 size: 12 residues. The V segment lost 4 bases and the J segment 12 bases; nucleotides outside the gene matches: 9. Germline values: CDR1 SGHRS, CDR2 YFSETQ. Full variable domain (remainder filled in from reference TRBV5-1 and TRBJ1-1): KAGVTQTPRYLIKTRGQQVTLSCSPISGHRSVSWYQQTPGQGLQFLFEYFSETQRNKGNFPGRFSGRQFSNSRSEMNVSTLELGDSALYLCASSELTGITFFGQGTRLTVV.

The rearrangement uses TRBV3-1 (or the pseudogene TRBV3-2) and TRBJ2-3; 10 nucleotides match TRBD1. The CDR3 runs to 17 residues. Germline V gene lookup returns CDR1 LGHDT and CDR2 YNNKEL (reference sequence). Trimming at V came to 0 bases and at J to 4 bases, leaving 7 bases not matched to a gene. This CDR3 reads CASSQDPTGGSADTQYF. The DNA of the CDR3 is TGTGCCAGCAGCCAAGACCCGACAGGGGGCTCGGCAGATACGCAGTATTTT.

This chain links TRBV5-1 with TRBJ1-2, with D perhaps matching TRBD1 (5 bases). The CDR3 covers 12 residues. Trimming stripped 4 bases from V and 6 bases from J, with 10 bases between. Germline V gives CDR1 SGHRS, CDR2 YFSETQ. CDR3 DNA sequence: TGCGCCAGCAGCATATGGGGCCATGGCTACACCTTC. Translation gives CASSIWGHGYTF.